This T cell receptor beta chain was retrieved from a study of T cell responses to AZD1222 COVID-19 vaccine. Study-level results: Repertoires were collected only later (after the peak T cell response had occurred). Recipients of two AZD1222 doses showed rising Spike-specific TCR breadth and depth. In the spike-specific TCR repertoire, nearly half reportedly target unmutated variant regions.

The CDR3 extends over 15 amino acids. Trimming pared 1 base from V and 1 base from J, leaving 11 bases between. From germline, CDR1 is SGHKS and CDR2 YYEKEE (reference sequence). Profiling relied on immunoSEQ multiplex PCR, and the TCRdb table lists in-frame clones only, not all of them. The sample includes around 130,000 clones, 91% of them seen just once. Concerning this clone itself: The antigen is undetermined.

Pooled samples include second doses given at about 4 or 12 weeks. The sequence was obtained from an adult who received the AZD1222 COVID-19 vaccine. Sequencing was performed on peripheral blood, taken 28 days after the second AZD1222 dose. The chain has TRBV5-5 and TRBJ1-1; no clear D gene. The CDR3 DNA follows: TGTGCCAGCAGCTTGAAGGCAGGTCCGAACACTGAAGCTTTCTTT. This translates into CASSLKAGPNTEAFF.